The present entry profiles one TCR beta chain with its context. V shed 6 bases, J shed 3 bases, and the junction held 4 bases outside the gene matches. CDR1 is LNHDA and CDR2 is SQIVND in the germline V gene (reference sequence). This CDR3 contains 16 residues. These data belong to a study of blood T cell repertoires in COVID-19. The overall study: The United States, Italy and Spain supplied acute and convalescent COVID-19 samples. From T cells, B-cell-depleted T cells, or PBMCs came the material, which was cDNA or gDNA.

Original methodology: Using reference gene primer amplification, nucleated cell counts were estimated. Using immunoSEQ multiplex PCR, the repertoire was profiled, and TCRdb retains in-frame clones only, with some absent. That table supplies the V and J calls and clone size; D and trimming were determined from the DNA. The sample contains 45,000 to 55,000 clones, 88% of which appear only once. The TCR sequence derives from a human donor in a cohort sampled during active COVID-19. V gene TRBV19 combines with J gene TRBJ2-3; the match to TRBD2 covers 15 bases. The specimen was peripheral blood. The CDR3 DNA sequence: TGTGCCAGTAGCCCGGGACTAGCGGGAGGTACAGATACGCAGTATTTT. This encodes CASSPGLAGGTDTQYF.